This TCR beta chain was sequenced for a study of blood T cell repertoires in COVID-19. Study at large: Sample material is recorded as cDNA or gDNA derived from T cells, B-cell-depleted T cells, or PBMCs.

Authors' analysis steps: The assay estimated nucleated cells by amplifying reference gene primers. Clones were sequenced by immunoSEQ multiplex PCR, and TCRdb holds only the in-frame ones, with some missing. V and J calls and clone size are given by that table; D and trimming were obtained from the DNA. Among 260,000 or so clones, approximately 85% were seen once, and the ten largest hold around 4.7%. To note about this clone: The same CDR3 is also encoded by other DNA sequences in this sample.

Trimming removed 5 bases from V and 1 base from J; junction bases left unmatched: 3. Germline V CDR1 and CDR2: LNHDA, SQIVND (reference sequence). The CDR3 spans 14 residues. The sequence was collected from a woman between 65 and 79 years old with acute or convalescent COVID-19. This chain connects TRBV19 to TRBJ1-1; 8 bases are shared with TRBD1. What was sequenced was peripheral blood. The CDR3 DNA is TGTGCCAGTAGTCGACAGGGGCGGAACACTGAAGCTTTCTTT. Its protein product is CASSRQGRNTEAFF.